One and the same sample provided the 20 T cell receptor beta chains below, sequenced in a study of early T cells in non-severe SARS-CoV-2 infection. TCRdb itself ran the 5' RACE reads through MiXCR, one entry per CDR3 protein. The table lists about 83,000 distinct CDR3 sequences, around 15% of them singletons. Sequencing input: whole blood. The receptors stem from an adult who was a healthcare worker with PCR-confirmed SARS-CoV-2 infection or an uninfected control (not recorded which).

The rearrangement links TRBV20-1 to TRBJ2-7, with D uncertain. From germline, CDR1 is DFQATT and CDR2 SNEGSKA (reference sequence). The CDR3 has 14 residues. The germline V and J ends were trimmed by 0 bases and 4 bases, with 13 bases remaining between them. This CDR3 reads CSARDRILTYEQYF. The CDR3 nucleotides read TGCAGTGCTAGAGATCGGATACTAACGTACGAGCAGTACTTC.

In its sample, this clonotype was seen a few times. The chain has TRBV28 and TRBJ2-1; 8 bases map to TRBD2. This CDR3 is 14 amino acids long. Germline V CDR1 and CDR2: MDHEN, SYDVKM. Trimming cost V 3 bases and J 2 bases; bases outside gene matches: 0. The CDR3 sequence: CASSLREAYNEQFF. CDR3 DNA sequence: TGTGCCAGCAGTTTGCGGGAGGCCTACAATGAGCAGTTCTTC. The full variable domain, with the rest looked up from reference TRBV28 and TRBJ2-1, is DVKVTQSSRYLVKRTGEKVFLECVQDMDHENMFWYRQDPGLGLRLIYFSYDVKMKEKGDIPEGYSVSREKKERFSLILESASTNQTSMYLCASSLREAYNEQFFGPGTRLTVL.

This chain joins TRBV2 and TRBJ2-1; D is unclear. This CDR3 has 11 amino acids. Trimming shortened V by 2 bases and J by 9 bases, and 5 bases separated the two germline ends. Per the germline V gene, CDR1 is SNHLY and CDR2 is FYNNEI. Here the CDR3 reads CASSEYGEQFF. The CDR3 DNA reads as TGTGCCAGCAGTGAATATGGTGAGCAGTTCTTC.

The chain combines TRBV19 with TRBJ2-2; the match to TRBD2 covers 13 bases. J gave up 3 bases and V 6 bases, and 4 bases lay outside the gene matches. Germline V gene lookup returns CDR1 LNHDA and CDR2 SQIVND (reference sequence). The CDR3 sequence is 16 residues long. The CDR3 protein is CASRLAGGHYTGELFF. CDR3 in DNA: TGTGCCAGTAGACTAGCGGGAGGGCATTACACCGGGGAGCTGTTTTTT.

The chain joins TRBV29-1 to TRBJ1-2, with D tentatively TRBD1 (5 bases). This CDR3 is built from 13 residues. Looked up from germline, CDR1 is SQVTM and CDR2 is ANQGSEA. V lost 6 bases, J lost 4 bases, and 15 bases lay in between. As DNA, the CDR3 is TGCAGCGTCGAGTCCCGGGACGGCTATGGCTACACCTTC. Its translation is CSVESRDGYGYTF.

The table lists this clonotype with a few counts. The chain carries TRBV19 and TRBJ2-1; 8 bases fit TRBD1. The V gene's germline CDR1 is LNHDA and CDR2 SQIVND (reference sequence). The ends lost 5 bases at V and 10 bases at J; junction bases unmatched: 7. The CDR3 is 13 amino acids. The CDR3 is CASSDQGAREQFF. As DNA, the CDR3 is TGTGCCAGTAGTGACCAGGGGGCGAGGGAGCAGTTCTTC.

This chain joins TRBV3-1 and TRBJ1-6; D uncertain. V was pared by 4 bases and J by 6 bases, with 16 bases between. Looked up from germline, CDR1 is LGHDT and CDR2 is YNNKEL (reference sequence). The CDR3 extends over 16 amino acids. CDR3 in DNA: TGTGCCAGCAGCCGATATAGGGATGTTCTTAATTCACCCCTCCACTTT. Protein sequence: CASSRYRDVLNSPLHF.

This clonotype was picked up many times. The V call is TRBV7-6, the J call TRBJ1-1; D is undetermined. The germline V gene has CDR1 SGHVS and CDR2 FNYEAQ. The CDR3 runs 14 residues. V lost 0 bases and J lost 3, with 8 bases in between. CDR3 region: CASSLALRDTEAFF. The CDR3 bases are TGTGCCAGCAGCTTAGCGTTGCGTGACACTGAAGCTTTCTTT.

The chain employs TRBV7-3 and TRBJ1-1; 7 positions match TRBD1. Germline values: CDR1 SGHTA, CDR2 FQGTGA. After removal of 5 bases from V and 0 bases from J, the junction contained 3 bases not matched to a gene. The CDR3 sequence is 14 residues long. The CDR3 sequence: CASSKTGVNTEAFF. DNA of the CDR3: TGTGCCAGCAGCAAAACAGGGGTGAACACTGAAGCTTTCTTT.

As regards this clonotype: This may come from a read error, since a much larger clone is one base off. The rearrangement joins TRBV20-1 to TRBJ2-7; 8 positions agree with TRBD2. This CDR3 region has 13 residues. The germline V gene has CDR1 DFQATT and CDR2 SNEGSKA (reference sequence). CDR3 protein: CRASPPGLGGSYF. The CDR3, as DNA: TGCAGAGCTAGTCCCCCGGGACTAGGCGGGTCGTACTTC.

This clonotype was seen more than once but under ten times. The J gene is TRBJ2-2, the V gene TRBV11-2, with 12 bases identical to TRBD2. Unmatched junction bases numbered 0, after V lost 3 bases and J lost 7 bases. Germline V lookup: CDR1 SGHAT, CDR2 FQNNGV. The CDR3 is 14 residues long. CDR3 coding DNA: TGTGCCAGCAGCTTGACTAGCGGGAGCGGGGAGCTGTTTTTT. This encodes CASSLTSGSGELFF.

This clonotype was recorded many times. The chain uses TRBV7-3 and TRBJ2-1; the D is unclear. The CDR3 totals 17 residues. V was shortened by 3 bases and J by 7 bases, with 22 bases between the two germline ends. Germline assignment: CDR1 SGHTA and CDR2 FQGTGA. CDR3 sequence: CASSLGGKGKNGNEQFF. The CDR3 DNA reads as TGTGCCAGCAGCTTGGGCGGAAAAGGAAAGAACGGGAATGAGCAGTTCTTC.

The J gene is TRBJ2-7, the V gene TRBV19; 9 bases fit TRBD2. This CDR3 is built from 15 residues. The junction had 6 bases not matched to a gene; V was cut back by 3 bases and J by 3 bases. Germline V gives CDR1 LNHDA, CDR2 SQIVND (reference sequence). The CDR3 coding sequence is TGTGCCAGTAGTATCGCGGGGGGGGCCTTCTACGAGCAGTACTTC. This gives the protein CASSIAGGAFYEQYF.

A remark on this clonotype: A read error may explain this, as a much larger clone is one base away. Lacking the conserved final phenylalanine or tryptophan, this CDR3 likely reflects a read error. V and J are TRBV14 and TRBJ2-3; D unclear. Germline CDR1 is SGHDN and CDR2 is FVKESK. This CDR3 is built from 16 residues. The V and J ends lost 0 bases and 0 bases respectively, with 10 bases between them. The CDR3 DNA sequence: TGTGCCAGCAGCCAAGATCTCTTATCCAGCACAGATACGCAGTATTTA. Amino acids: CASSQDLLSSTDTQYL.

In this sample, this clonotype turned up many times. A read error may account for a junction end that differs from germline. The rearrangement joins TRBV7-7 to TRBJ2-7, with a weak D call TRBD1 (5 bases). Germline CDR1 and CDR2: SSHAT and FNYEAQ (reference sequence). There are 16 residues in the CDR3. CDR3 coding DNA: TGTGCTAGCAGCTTTCCCGGACACCGCCTCTCCTACGAGCAGTACTTC. Protein product: CASSFPGHRLSYEQYF.

J is TRBJ2-7 and V is TRBV4-1, with 10 nucleotides matching TRBD1. Losses at the gene ends were 4 bases for V and 3 bases for J; bases not matched to a gene: 3. The CDR3 contains 14 residues. The germline V gene encodes CDR1 MGHRA and CDR2 YSYEKL. The CDR3 nucleotides read TGCGCCAGCAGCCTTGGGACAGGGGTCTACGAGCAGTACTTC. This codes for CASSLGTGVYEQYF.

The CDR3 nucleotides are TGTGCCAGCAGTTTAGGGTCGGTGGATCTCTCCAATGAGCAGTTCTTC. It codes for CASSLGSVDLSNEQFF. This chain links TRBV12-3 or TRBV12-4 with TRBJ2-1; D gene uncertain. This CDR3 comprises 16 residues. Trimming stripped 1 base from V and 6 bases from J, with 16 bases between.

This clonotype has only a few counts. The chain uses TRBV6-6 and TRBJ2-5, with a possible D match to TRBD2 (6 bases). Germline V gives CDR1 MNHNY, CDR2 SVGAGI (reference sequence). V lost 6 bases, J lost 4 bases, and 18 bases lay in between. The CDR3 extends over 15 amino acids. In nucleotides, the CDR3 is TGTGCCAGCAGATTTCGCCAGGAGGGTGCAGAGACCCAGTACTTC. Translated, it gives CASRFRQEGAETQYF.

This clonotype was detected only a few times. The chain combines TRBV20-1 with TRBJ2-7, with 7 bases aligning to TRBD1. The V segment lost 6 bases and the J segment 2 bases; nucleotides outside the gene matches: 7. Germline V lookup: CDR1 DFQATT, CDR2 SNEGSKA (reference sequence). The CDR3 is made up of 13 amino acids. In nucleotides, the CDR3 is TGCAGTGCCACTGACAGGGTCCCCTACGAGCAGTACTTC. It translates to CSATDRVPYEQYF.

The chain joins TRBV4-1 to TRBJ1-1; TRBD1 agrees at 9 bases. Per germline, CDR1 MGHRA and CDR2 YSYEKL. V was pared by 5 bases and J by 4 bases, with 8 bases of the junction left unmatched. This CDR3 region has 15 residues. The CDR3 here is CASSDYRGLGTEAFF. DNA for the CDR3: TGCGCCAGCAGCGACTACAGGGGGCTCGGCACTGAAGCTTTCTTT.